The 5 T cell receptor beta chains below all came from one sample that was sequenced in a study of cytomegalovirus exposure and HLA in healthy donors. This PCR relied on a set of 60 Vbeta primers and 13 Jbeta primers. Only in-frame clones appear in the TCRdb table, and some are missing; sequencing was by immunoSEQ multiplex PCR. Of about 210,000 clones listed, approximately 79% are singletons. Sequenced: PBMCs. The receptors were sampled from a male donor in good health and CMV-seronegative.

Points on this clone: Other DNA variants within this sample encode the same CDR3. The V call is TRBV27, the J call TRBJ2-7, with TRBD1 matching over 7 bases. This CDR3 spans 14 amino acids. After removal of 2 bases from V and 2 bases from J, the junction contained 3 bases not matched to a gene. Germline lookup yields CDR1 MNHEY and CDR2 SMNVEV (reference sequence). CDR3 DNA: TGTGCCAGCAGTTTAGGGCAGGGGGCCTACGAGCAGTACTTC. Amino acid sequence: CASSLGQGAYEQYF.

This clone was counted a few times. The J gene is TRBJ2-1, the V gene TRBV9, with 9 bases matching TRBD2. Germline CDR1 is SGDLS and CDR2 is YYNGEE. The trim removed 3 bases at V and 10 bases at J, leaving 17 bases unmatched. The CDR3 loop spans 17 amino acids. CDR3 sequence reads: CASSESLGAGGPWEQFF. The CDR3 DNA sequence: TGTGCCAGCAGCGAATCCCTTGGGGCGGGAGGGCCTTGGGAGCAGTTCTTC.

The chain links TRBV7-9 to TRBJ1-6, with D unresolved. Per the germline V gene, CDR1 is SEHNR and CDR2 is FQNEAQ (reference sequence). The CDR3 has 15 residues. The V and J ends lost 5 bases and 9 bases respectively, with 17 bases between them. The CDR3 spells CASSLLNGIGSPLHF. CDR3 nucleotide sequence: TGTGCCAGCAGCCTGCTTAACGGTATTGGTTCACCCCTCCACTTT.

The chain couples TRBV4-2 to TRBJ2-1; D is possibly TRBD1 (5 bases). The CDR3 runs 16 residues. Trimming stripped 1 base from V and 3 bases from J, with 13 bases between. Germline-derived CDR1 and CDR2 are LGHNA and YNFKEQ. Here the CDR3 DNA reads TGTGCCAGCAGCCAAGGGGGCGATGCACGCTACAATGAGCAGTTCTTC. It encodes CASSQGGDARYNEQFF.

The genes are TRBV29-1 and TRBJ1-4, with D possibly TRBD1 on 5 matching bases. The CDR3 runs 15 residues. V lost 6 bases and J lost 8, with 22 bases in between. Germline-derived CDR1 and CDR2 are SQVTM and ANQGSEA. As DNA, the CDR3 is TGCAGCGTGGGGCTGGGGCAGGGTGTCGAAGAAAAACTGTTTTTT. Protein sequence: CSVGLGQGVEEKLFF.